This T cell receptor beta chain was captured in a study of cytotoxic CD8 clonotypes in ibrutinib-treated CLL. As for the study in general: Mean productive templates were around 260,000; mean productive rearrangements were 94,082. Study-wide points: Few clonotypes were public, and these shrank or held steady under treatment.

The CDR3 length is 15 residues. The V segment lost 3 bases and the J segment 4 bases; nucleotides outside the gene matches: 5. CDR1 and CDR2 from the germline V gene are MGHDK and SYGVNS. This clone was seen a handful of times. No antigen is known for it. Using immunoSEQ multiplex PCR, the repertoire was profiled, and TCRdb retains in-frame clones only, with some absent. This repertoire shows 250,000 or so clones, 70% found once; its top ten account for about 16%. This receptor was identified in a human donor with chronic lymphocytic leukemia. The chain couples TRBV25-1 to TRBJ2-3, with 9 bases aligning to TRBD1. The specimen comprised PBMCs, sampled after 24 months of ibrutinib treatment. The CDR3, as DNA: TGTGCCAGCAGTGAGCAGACAGGGGGTGCAGATACGCAGTATTTT. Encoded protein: CASSEQTGGADTQYF.